This is a list of T cell receptor beta chains from one sample in a study of CD8 T cells in Susac syndrome. Each CDR3 protein gets one entry after TCRdb re-called the immunoSEQ multiplex PCR reads with MiXCR. The data hold about 80,000 distinct CDR3 sequences, with approximately 96% observed a single time. The specimen was CD8+ T cells from PBMCs. The receptor source for this set is a human donor with Susac syndrome. Each CDR3 is given with its conserved first and last residue. Fields, in order: CDR3 protein, CDR3 DNA, clone size, J gene, V gene, D gene. A D gene is named only where the DNA matches it firmly. Part of the rows lack a size; the others show once, few, many or a class for expanded clones.

cdr3_aa: CSVESKGGYNEQFF
cdr3_nt: TGCAGCGTTGAATCTAAGGGGGGCTACAATGAGCAGTTCTTC
clone_size: NA
j_call: TRBJ2-1
v_call: TRBV29-1
d_call: NA

cdr3_aa: CASSGTGNEQYF
cdr3_nt: TGTGCCAGCAGCGGCACAGGGAACGAGCAGTACTTC
clone_size: NA
j_call: TRBJ2-7
v_call: TRBV9
d_call: NA

cdr3_aa: CSAPTPDTQYF
cdr3_nt: TGCAGTGCCCCGACCCCAGATACGCAGTATTTT
clone_size: NA
j_call: TRBJ2-3
v_call: TRBV20-1
d_call: NA

cdr3_aa: CASSYFLTSGTYNEQFF
cdr3_nt: TGTGCCAGCAGTTACTTCCTGACTAGCGGGACCTACAATGAGCAGTTCTTC
clone_size: NA
j_call: TRBJ2-1
v_call: TRBV6-5
d_call: TRBD2

cdr3_aa: CSARDLLDNEQFF
cdr3_nt: TGCAGTGCTAGAGATCTGCTAGACAATGAGCAGTTCTTC
clone_size: NA
j_call: TRBJ2-1
v_call: TRBV20-1
d_call: NA

cdr3_aa: CSAKSPGTSPETQYF
cdr3_nt: TGCAGTGCTAAGAGTCCCGGGACTAGCCCAGAGACCCAGTACTTC
clone_size: once
j_call: TRBJ2-5
v_call: TRBV20-1
d_call: TRBD2

cdr3_aa: CSVAAFRWDEQFF
cdr3_nt: TGCAGCGTTGCGGCATTCAGGTGGGATGAGCAGTTCTTC
clone_size: NA
j_call: TRBJ2-1
v_call: TRBV29-1
d_call: NA

cdr3_aa: CATSKRREGPQPQHF
cdr3_nt: TGTGCCACCAGCAAGAGGCGGGAGGGACCTCAGCCCCAGCATTTT
clone_size: NA
j_call: TRBJ1-5
v_call: TRBV15
d_call: NA

cdr3_aa: CASSVLGTQNIQYF
cdr3_nt: TGTGCCAGCAGCGTACTCGGGACTCAAAACATTCAGTACTTC
clone_size: NA
j_call: TRBJ2-4
v_call: TRBV9
d_call: NA

cdr3_aa: CSVEDGTSGTQYF
cdr3_nt: TGCAGCGTTGAAGATGGGACTAGCGGAACGCAGTATTTT
clone_size: NA
j_call: TRBJ2-3
v_call: TRBV29-1
d_call: TRBD2

cdr3_aa: CASSEQGEQETQYF
cdr3_nt: TGTGCCAGCAGCGAACAGGGGGAACAAGAGACCCAGTACTTC
clone_size: NA
j_call: TRBJ2-5
v_call: TRBV9
d_call: TRBD1

cdr3_aa: CASSERATRQPQHF
cdr3_nt: TGTGCCAGCAGTGAAAGGGCGACCCGGCAGCCCCAGCATTTT
clone_size: NA
j_call: TRBJ1-5
v_call: TRBV2
d_call: NA

cdr3_aa: CSADVPGQGVDGYTF
cdr3_nt: TGCAGTGCTGACGTTCCGGGACAGGGGGTTGATGGCTACACCTTC
clone_size: NA
j_call: TRBJ1-2
v_call: TRBV20-1
d_call: TRBD1

cdr3_aa: CASSRNGNREQYF
cdr3_nt: TGTGCCAGCAGTCGAAACGGAAACAGGGAGCAGTACTTC
clone_size: NA
j_call: TRBJ2-7
v_call: TRBV7-6
d_call: NA

cdr3_aa: CASQESYEQYF
cdr3_nt: TGTGCCAGTCAGGAGTCCTACGAGCAGTACTTC
clone_size: once
j_call: TRBJ2-7
v_call: TRBV7-2
d_call: NA

cdr3_aa: CASSTGVVYGYTF
cdr3_nt: TGCGCCAGCAGTACAGGAGTCGTCTATGGCTACACCTTC
clone_size: few
j_call: TRBJ1-2
v_call: TRBV5-1
d_call: NA

cdr3_aa: CASSVGSSNQPQHF
cdr3_nt: TGTGCCAGCAGCGTAGGGTCTAGCAATCAGCCCCAGCATTTT
clone_size: NA
j_call: TRBJ1-5
v_call: TRBV9
d_call: NA

cdr3_aa: CASSQDWDSQNIQYF
cdr3_nt: TGCGCCAGCAGCCAAGATTGGGACAGCCAAAACATTCAGTACTTC
clone_size: NA
j_call: TRBJ2-4
v_call: TRBV4-3
d_call: TRBD1

cdr3_aa: CSAREFGRYSNQPQHF
cdr3_nt: TGCAGTGCTAGAGAGTTTGGCCGTTATAGCAATCAGCCCCAGCATTTT
clone_size: NA
j_call: TRBJ1-5
v_call: TRBV20-1
d_call: NA

cdr3_aa: CSARTRGGGNTIYF
cdr3_nt: TGCAGTGCTAGAACCCGGGGGGGAGGAAACACCATATATTTT
clone_size: NA
j_call: TRBJ1-3
v_call: TRBV20-1
d_call: NA

cdr3_aa: CASSFLAEAFF
cdr3_nt: TGTGCCAGCAGCTTTTTGGCTGAAGCTTTCTTT
clone_size: NA
j_call: TRBJ1-1
v_call: TRBV7-9
d_call: NA

cdr3_aa: CASATSGELQTQYF
cdr3_nt: TGTGCCAGCGCGACTAGCGGGGAGTTACAGACCCAGTACTTC
clone_size: NA
j_call: TRBJ2-5
v_call: TRBV12-3/TRBV12-4
d_call: TRBD2

cdr3_aa: CASSLDPGGAKNIQYF
cdr3_nt: TGTGCCAGCAGCTTAGACCCCGGGGGGGCCAAAAACATTCAGTACTTC
clone_size: NA
j_call: TRBJ2-4
v_call: TRBV7-2
d_call: TRBD2

cdr3_aa: CASRKSGNTGELFF
cdr3_nt: TGTGCCAGCAGGAAGTCAGGGAACACCGGGGAGCTGTTTTTT
clone_size: once
j_call: TRBJ2-2
v_call: TRBV27
d_call: NA

cdr3_aa: CASSYTSPGTEAFF
cdr3_nt: TGTGCCAGCAGTTACACTTCCCCGGGCACTGAAGCTTTCTTT
clone_size: NA
j_call: TRBJ1-1
v_call: TRBV6-2/TRBV6-3
d_call: NA

cdr3_aa: CASSGGPKSYNEQFF
cdr3_nt: TGTGCCAGCAGCGGCGGTCCCAAGAGCTACAATGAGCAGTTCTTC
clone_size: NA
j_call: TRBJ2-1
v_call: TRBV9
d_call: NA

cdr3_aa: CSARTDYGYTF
cdr3_nt: TGCAGTGCTAGGACAGACTATGGCTACACCTTC
clone_size: NA
j_call: TRBJ1-2
v_call: TRBV20-1
d_call: NA

cdr3_aa: CAWSSRGWGELFF
cdr3_nt: TGTGCCTGGAGCTCAAGGGGATGGGGGGAGCTGTTTTTT
clone_size: NA
j_call: TRBJ2-2
v_call: TRBV30
d_call: NA

cdr3_aa: CASSTQTGVNTEAFF
cdr3_nt: TGTGCCAGCAGCACCCAGACAGGGGTTAACACTGAAGCTTTCTTT
clone_size: NA
j_call: TRBJ1-1
v_call: TRBV7-2
d_call: TRBD1

cdr3_aa: CASSQVLRDTQYF
cdr3_nt: TGCGCCAGCAGCCAAGTCCTGAGGGATACGCAGTATTTT
clone_size: NA
j_call: TRBJ2-3
v_call: TRBV4-3
d_call: NA

cdr3_aa: CASDRVNTEAFF
cdr3_nt: TGTGCCAGCGACAGGGTAAACACTGAAGCTTTCTTT
clone_size: NA
j_call: TRBJ1-1
v_call: TRBV7-9
d_call: TRBD1

cdr3_aa: CASSFQGARPQHF
cdr3_nt: TGTGCCAGCAGCTTCCAGGGGGCGAGGCCCCAGCATTTT
clone_size: NA
j_call: TRBJ1-5
v_call: TRBV9
d_call: TRBD1

cdr3_aa: CASRSTTGASGETQYF
cdr3_nt: TGTGCCAGCAGGTCGACCACAGGGGCATCAGGAGAGACCCAGTACTTC
clone_size: NA
j_call: TRBJ2-5
v_call: TRBV3-1
d_call: TRBD1

cdr3_aa: CASSTLPTGGTEAFF
cdr3_nt: TGTGCCAGCAGCACACTGCCCACAGGGGGCACTGAAGCTTTCTTT
clone_size: NA
j_call: TRBJ1-1
v_call: TRBV27
d_call: TRBD1

cdr3_aa: CASSRSGTGPSGGANVLTF
cdr3_nt: TGTGCCAGCAGCCGCTCCGGGACAGGGCCCAGTGGTGGGGCCAACGTCCTGACTTTC
clone_size: NA
j_call: TRBJ2-6
v_call: TRBV4-2
d_call: TRBD1

cdr3_aa: CASSLGRTSRSYEQYF
cdr3_nt: TGTGCCAGCAGCTTGGGTAGGACTAGCCGTTCCTACGAGCAGTACTTC
clone_size: NA
j_call: TRBJ2-7
v_call: TRBV5-4
d_call: TRBD2

cdr3_aa: CASSYLGSQETQYF
cdr3_nt: TGTGCCAGCAGTTACTTGGGGTCACAAGAGACCCAGTACTTC
clone_size: NA
j_call: TRBJ2-5
v_call: TRBV6-6
d_call: NA

cdr3_aa: CSVEDDPGETQYF
cdr3_nt: TGCAGCGTTGAAGACGATCCGGGCGAGACCCAGTACTTC
clone_size: NA
j_call: TRBJ2-5
v_call: TRBV29-1
d_call: NA

cdr3_aa: CASSLAESTDTQYF
cdr3_nt: TGTGCCAGCAGCCTAGCGGAGAGCACAGATACGCAGTATTTT
clone_size: few
j_call: TRBJ2-3
v_call: TRBV11-1
d_call: TRBD2

cdr3_aa: CASSLDRGGELFF
cdr3_nt: TGTGCCAGCAGTTTAGACAGGGGCGGGGAGCTGTTTTTT
clone_size: NA
j_call: TRBJ2-2
v_call: TRBV28
d_call: TRBD1

cdr3_aa: CSVDALAGAYNEQFF
cdr3_nt: TGCAGCGTTGATGCCCTAGCGGGAGCCTACAATGAGCAGTTCTTC
clone_size: NA
j_call: TRBJ2-1
v_call: TRBV29-1
d_call: TRBD2

cdr3_aa: CASSQVGGGSSTDTQYF
cdr3_nt: TGCGCCAGCAGCCAAGTTGGCGGGGGAAGTAGCACAGATACGCAGTATTTT
clone_size: NA
j_call: TRBJ2-3
v_call: TRBV4-1
d_call: TRBD2

cdr3_aa: CASSLIGSGTQYF
cdr3_nt: TGTGCCAGCAGCTTAATAGGTTCGGGGACCCAGTACTTC
clone_size: NA
j_call: TRBJ2-5
v_call: TRBV7-3
d_call: NA

cdr3_aa: CASTLTTGPALWETQYF
cdr3_nt: TGCGCCAGCACCCTTACCACGGGGCCAGCCCTATGGGAGACCCAGTACTTC
clone_size: NA
j_call: TRBJ2-5
v_call: TRBV5-1
d_call: NA

cdr3_aa: CATKGDRDGTEAFF
cdr3_nt: TGTGCCACCAAAGGGGACAGGGATGGCACTGAAGCTTTCTTT
clone_size: NA
j_call: TRBJ1-1
v_call: TRBV15
d_call: TRBD1

cdr3_aa: CASSSRFTPGETQYF
cdr3_nt: TGTGCCAGCAGCTCCAGATTCACCCCCGGAGAGACCCAGTACTTC
clone_size: once
j_call: TRBJ2-5
v_call: TRBV7-2
d_call: NA

cdr3_aa: CASSLVRPGQGASYEQYF
cdr3_nt: TGTGCCAGCAGCTTGGTCAGGCCCGGACAGGGGGCATCCTACGAGCAGTACTTC
clone_size: NA
j_call: TRBJ2-7
v_call: TRBV7-9
d_call: TRBD1

cdr3_aa: CASSLALRGQGGTGELFF
cdr3_nt: TGTGCCAGCAGCTTAGCCTTGAGGGGACAGGGAGGGACCGGGGAGCTGTTTTTT
clone_size: NA
j_call: TRBJ2-2
v_call: TRBV7-2
d_call: TRBD1

cdr3_aa: CASSQVVGNTEAFF
cdr3_nt: TGCGCCAGCAGCCAAGTGGTTGGGAACACTGAAGCTTTCTTT
clone_size: NA
j_call: TRBJ1-1
v_call: TRBV4-1
d_call: NA